These 5 T cell receptor beta chains originate from one sample sequenced in a study of blood T cell repertoires in COVID-19. TCRdb's copy holds only in-frame clones and misses some; the assay was immunoSEQ multiplex PCR. Of about 200,000 clones detected, nearly 90% appear once; the ten largest clones hold about 22%. Sequencing input: peripheral blood. These receptors were collected from a man between 60 and 75 years old with active or convalescent COVID-19.

The chain recombines TRBV20-1 with TRBJ1-5; D gene unclear. Deletions cut 3 bases from V and 2 bases from J, with 17 bases between. In germline, CDR1 is DFQATT, CDR2 SNEGSKA (reference sequence). This CDR3 is built from 16 residues. CDR3 nucleotide sequence: TGCAGTGCTAGTTCGGGCGCGGGATCGGGCAATCAGCCCCAGCATTTT. The encoded protein is CSASSGAGSGNQPQHF.

This chain links TRBV6-5 with TRBJ2-5, with D perhaps matching TRBD2 (7 bases). The CDR3 covers 14 residues. Trimming stripped 3 bases from V and 5 bases from J, with 13 bases between. Germline V gene lookup returns CDR1 MNHEY and CDR2 SVGAGI. CDR3 nucleotides: TGTGCCAGCAGTTATAGGGGAGGGGGGGAGACCCAGTACTTC. It specifies CASSYRGGGETQYF.

This sequence joins TRBV12-5 and TRBJ2-3; 8 bases are shared with TRBD1. The CDR3 sequence is 16 residues long. Germline lookup yields CDR1 LGHNT and CDR2 FRNRAP. After removal of 1 base from V and 0 bases from J, the junction contained 3 bases not matched to a gene. CDR3 in amino acids: CASGLGQGPSTDTQYF. CDR3 DNA: TGTGCTAGTGGTTTGGGACAGGGGCCAAGCACAGATACGCAGTATTTT.

The V call is TRBV5-1, the J call TRBJ2-1; TRBD1 might be the D (6 bases). Germline V gene lookup returns CDR1 SGHRS and CDR2 YFSETQ. Trimming stripped 0 bases from V and 2 bases from J, with 9 bases between. The CDR3 totals 15 residues. This CDR3 is CASSLVGAPYNEQFF. CDR3 nucleotides: TGCGCCAGCAGCTTGGTGGGGGCCCCCTACAATGAGCAGTTCTTC.

The V and J genes are TRBV18 and TRBJ2-3, with D uncertain. Trimming removed 0 bases at V and 0 bases at J, with 4 bases between. CDR1 and CDR2 from the germline V gene are KGHSH and LQKENI. The CDR3 extends over 14 amino acids. The CDR3 nucleotides read TGTGCCAGCTCACCACCGAGTAGCACAGATACGCAGTATTTT. As protein: CASSPPSSTDTQYF.